One sample yielded the 28 T cell receptor beta chains listed below, sequenced in a study of cytomegalovirus exposure and HLA in healthy donors. Both 60 Vbeta primers and 13 Jbeta primers went into the PCR. Repertoires were generated with immunoSEQ multiplex PCR, while TCRdb's copy carries only in-frame clones and drops some. The table shows under 200,000 clones, with 82% occurring only once. What was sequenced was PBMCs. The receptors stem from a girl aged 2 to 9 in good health and CMV-seropositive.

The chain joins TRBV5-8 to TRBJ1-1, with a possible D match to TRBD1 (5 bases). Trimming took off 1 base at V and 4 bases at J, with 11 bases between the two ends. Per germline, CDR1 SGHTS and CDR2 YDEGEE. The CDR3 spans 14 residues. CDR3 loop: CASSLTGPTTEAFF. For the CDR3, the DNA is TGTGCCAGCAGCTTGACAGGTCCTACCACTGAAGCTTTCTTT.

The chain is built from TRBV30 and TRBJ1-2; no reliable D call. V dropped 0 bases and J dropped 14 bases, with 16 bases sitting between them. The CDR3 totals 12 residues. CDR1 and CDR2 from the germline V gene are GTSNPN and SVGIG (reference sequence). The CDR3 DNA sequence: TGTGCCTGGAGTGTACAAAGGGAGTTGGTAACCTTC. This codes for CAWSVQRELVTF.

The chain carries TRBV15 and TRBJ2-3; 7 nucleotides line up with TRBD1. The CDR3 spans 15 residues. Germline V gene sequence: CDR1 LNHNV, CDR2 YYDKDF (reference sequence). J was trimmed by 13 bases and V by 3 bases; bases with no gene match: 16. CDR3 nucleotide sequence: TGTGCCACCAGCAGTGCCCAAATTGCGGGTCAGGGGGAGTATTTT. As protein: CATSSAQIAGQGEYF. The whole variable domain, filled in from reference TRBV15 and TRBJ2-3, reads DAMVIQNPRYQVTQFGKPVTLSCSQTLNHNVMYWYQQKSSQAPKLLFHYYDKDFNNEADTPDNFQSRRPNTSFCFLDIRSPGLGDTAMYLCATSSAQIAGQGEYFGPGTRLTVL.

V usage is TRBV28 and J usage is TRBJ2-7, with 8 bases lining up with TRBD1. This CDR3 has 14 residues. Germline CDR1 reads MDHEN; CDR2 reads SYDVKM. Trimming removed 6 bases from V and 2 bases from J; junction bases left unmatched: 6. In DNA form, the CDR3 reads TGTGCCAGCAGGAATCAGGGGGCCCCCTACGAGCAGTACTTC. Its translation: CASRNQGAPYEQYF.

This clone was counted a few times. The rearrangement links TRBV30 to TRBJ2-2, with D possibly being TRBD2 (7 bases). CDR3 length: 15 residues. CDR1 GTSNPN and CDR2 SVGIG come from the germline V gene (reference sequence). Trimming took 8 bases from V and 0 from J, leaving 16 bases between them. The CDR3 bases are TGTGCCCTGGGAGGGGGGCTATCGAACACCGGGGAGCTGTTTTTT. Translation: CALGGGLSNTGELFF.

This clone was recorded only once. The V and J genes are TRBV27 and TRBJ1-3, with TRBD1 identical over 8 bases. Losses at the gene ends were 5 bases for V and 0 bases for J; bases not matched to a gene: 15. The CDR3 has 19 amino acids. Germline values: CDR1 MNHEY, CDR2 SMNVEV (reference sequence). This CDR3 is CASSPRAGGFPHSGNTIYF. CDR3 sequence (DNA): TGTGCCAGCAGTCCCCGAGCAGGGGGCTTCCCCCACTCTGGAAACACCATATATTTT.

The CDR3 DNA reads as TGTGCCAGCAGTTCTCCCGATCAGCCCCAGCATTTT. Translating it yields CASSSPDQPQHF. The chain joins TRBV6-5 to TRBJ1-5; D ambiguous. From germline, CDR1 is MNHEY and CDR2 SVGAGI. The CDR3 runs 12 residues. Deletions cut 4 bases from V and 5 bases from J, with 6 bases between.

The chain links TRBV7-9 to TRBJ1-1; tentatively, D is TRBD1 (5 bases). V was pared by 3 bases and J by 4 bases, with 9 bases between. CDR1 is SEHNR and CDR2 is FQNEAQ in the germline V gene (reference sequence). The CDR3 is made up of 13 amino acids. The CDR3 DNA reads as TGTGCCAGCAGCTTCAGGGAGGGCACTGAAGCTTTCTTT. This gives the protein CASSFREGTEAFF.

The gene calls are TRBV7-9 and TRBJ2-3; D uncertain. Germline CDR1 is SEHNR and CDR2 is FQNEAQ (reference sequence). CDR3 length: 13 amino acids. The V end was cut by 4 bases, the J end by 4 bases, with 9 bases between. The chain's CDR3 is CASSYMTADTQYF. In DNA form, the CDR3 reads TGTGCCAGCAGCTATATGACTGCAGATACGCAGTATTTT. The full variable domain, with the rest looked up from reference TRBV7-9 and TRBJ2-3, is DTGVSQNPRHKITKRGQNVTFRCDPISEHNRLYWYRQTLGQGPEFLTYFQNEAQLEKSRLLSDRFSAERPKGSFSTLEIQRTEQGDSAMYLCASSYMTADTQYFGPGTRLTVL.

Written as DNA, the CDR3 is TGTGCCTGGAGTGTCGGGGGAGGAGGCTACACCTTC. Translated: CAWSVGGGGYTF. The chain has TRBV30 and TRBJ1-2; weak D call: TRBD1 (5 bases). Germline lookup yields CDR1 GTSNPN and CDR2 SVGIG (reference sequence). This CDR3 contains 12 residues. V lost 0 bases, J lost 8 bases, and 10 bases lay in between.

V and J are TRBV15 and TRBJ2-7, with 7 bases fitting TRBD1. The junction had 8 bases not matched to a gene; V was cut back by 5 bases and J by 4 bases. Germline V CDR1 and CDR2: LNHNV, YYDKDF (reference sequence). This CDR3 region has 14 residues. The CDR3 region has the DNA TGTGCCACCAGCGCAGGGACAGAAGTATACGAGCAGTACTTC. Translated, it gives CATSAGTEVYEQYF.

V and J are TRBV30 and TRBJ1-2; maybe TRBD1 (5 bases). Trimming took 0 bases from V and 1 from J, leaving 9 bases between them. This CDR3 contains 14 residues. The germline V gene encodes CDR1 GTSNPN and CDR2 SVGIG (reference sequence). The chain's CDR3 is CAWSVNRINYGYTF. CDR3 nucleotides: TGTGCCTGGAGTGTAAACAGGATTAACTATGGCTACACCTTC.

V gene TRBV10-1 combines with J gene TRBJ2-1, with TRBD2 matching 9 bases. Unmatched junction bases numbered 4, after V lost 5 bases and J lost 5 bases. This CDR3 region has 14 residues. CDR1 WNHNN and CDR2 SYGVQD come from the germline V gene (reference sequence). The CDR3 DNA follows: TGCGCCAGCAGTACCGGGACTAGCAACAATGAGCAGTTCTTC. This gives the protein CASSTGTSNNEQFF.

The V gene is TRBV29-1, the J gene TRBJ2-3; D ambiguous. Deletions cut 5 bases from V and 8 bases from J, with 11 bases between. The CDR3 runs to 11 residues. Germline-derived CDR1 and CDR2 are SQVTM and ANQGSEA. CDR3 DNA sequence: TGCAGCGTTTCGGAGTCTGGTACGCAGTATTTT. Translating it yields CSVSESGTQYF.

This chain uses TRBV9 with TRBJ2-2; 14 bases agree with TRBD2. The ends lost 1 base at V and 5 bases at J; junction bases unmatched: 1. This CDR3 is 16 amino acids long. The germline gives CDR1 SGDLS, CDR2 YYNGEE. This CDR3 reads CASSVRTSGRTGELFF. The CDR3 DNA reads TGTGCCAGCAGCGTACGGACTAGCGGGAGGACCGGGGAGCTGTTTTTT.

This chain uses TRBV11-2 with TRBJ2-3; TRBD2 aligns across 14 bases. V trimming: 5 bases; J trimming: 3 bases; junction bases outside the gene matches: 7. This CDR3 has 17 amino acids. Germline values: CDR1 SGHAT, CDR2 FQNNGV. In DNA, the CDR3 is TGTGCCAGCAGCGATACCGGGACTAGCGGGAGAACAGATACGCAGTATTTT. This encodes CASSDTGTSGRTDTQYF.

V gene TRBV7-3 combines with J gene TRBJ2-1; a possible D gene is TRBD2 (5 bases). Germline CDR1 reads SGHTA; CDR2 reads FQGTGA. With 5 bases removed from V and 0 bases from J, the gap between germline ends came to 11 bases. The CDR3 covers 15 residues. CDR3 amino acids: CASSHEGSSYNEQFF. The CDR3 region has the DNA TGTGCCAGCAGCCACGAGGGAAGCTCCTACAATGAGCAGTTCTTC.

A few counts support this clone. The chain uses TRBV2 and TRBJ2-6; TRBD1 might be the D (6 bases). The germline CDR1 and CDR2 sequences are SNHLY and FYNNEI. The CDR3 length is 15 residues. Trimming took off 4 bases at V and 1 base at J, with 8 bases between the two ends. The CDR3: CASSVQGSGANVLTF. For the CDR3, the DNA is TGTGCCAGCAGTGTGCAGGGGTCTGGGGCCAACGTCCTGACTTTC.

This chain uses TRBV27 with TRBJ2-1; possibly TRBD2 for D (5 bases). Trimming removed 3 bases at V and 9 bases at J, with 9 bases between. This CDR3 is built from 12 residues. Germline CDR1 is MNHEY and CDR2 is SMNVEV (reference sequence). The CDR3 region has the DNA TGTGCCAGCAGTTTTTTCCGGGGTGAGCAGTTCTTC. Encoded protein: CASSFFRGEQFF.

This chain connects TRBV30 to TRBJ2-2; 9 positions agree with TRBD2. The CDR3 extends over 17 amino acids. CDR1 is GTSNPN, CDR2 SVGIG, per germline (reference sequence). The V segment lost 0 bases and the J segment 3 bases; nucleotides outside the gene matches: 8. The CDR3 coding sequence is TGTGCCTGGAGTGTATATTGGCTAGCGGGACACACCGGGGAGCTGTTTTTT. Amino acids: CAWSVYWLAGHTGELFF. The full variable domain, rest sourced from reference TRBV30 and TRBJ2-2, is SQTIHQWPATLVQPVGSPLSLECTVEGTSNPNLYWYRQAAGRGLQLLFYSVGIGQISSEVPQNLSASRPQDRQFILSSKKLLLSDSGFYLCAWSVYWLAGHTGELFFGEGSRLTVL.

This sequence joins TRBV5-6 and TRBJ1-2; 7 bases fit TRBD1. The germline V gene encodes CDR1 SGHDT and CDR2 YYEEEE. Trimming cost V 7 bases and J 7 bases; bases outside gene matches: 7. The CDR3 covers 12 residues. CDR3 nucleotide sequence: TGTGCCAGCGAGACAGGGTTGGGTGGCTACACCTTC. Amino acids: CASETGLGGYTF.

The chain joins TRBV30 to TRBJ1-5; 9 bases line up with TRBD1. V was clipped by 1 base and J by 2 bases; unmatched bases: 0. Germline CDR1 is GTSNPN and CDR2 is SVGIG (reference sequence). There are 14 residues in the CDR3. The CDR3 DNA reads TGTGCCTGGAGTGGGACAGGGGGCAATCAGCCCCAGCATTTT. This codes for CAWSGTGGNQPQHF.

The genes are TRBV30 and TRBJ2-1; a weak D match, TRBD1 (6 bases). The germline V gene has CDR1 GTSNPN and CDR2 SVGIG (reference sequence). Trimming pared 7 bases from V and 3 bases from J, leaving 10 bases between. The CDR3 covers 12 residues. The DNA for the CDR3 is TGTGCCTTTGACAGGAACTACAATGAGCAGTTCTTC. It specifies CAFDRNYNEQFF. The full variable domain, its missing parts supplied by reference TRBV30 and TRBJ2-1, is SQTIHQWPATLVQPVGSPLSLECTVEGTSNPNLYWYRQAAGRGLQLLFYSVGIGQISSEVPQNLSASRPQDRQFILSSKKLLLSDSGFYLCAFDRNYNEQFFGPGTRLTVL.

Points on this clone: Other DNA sequences within the sample encode an identical CDR3. The chain links TRBV20-1 to TRBJ2-5; D gene ambiguous. Germline lookup yields CDR1 DFQATT and CDR2 SNEGSKA (reference sequence). The CDR3 sequence is 10 residues long. Trimming stripped 6 bases from V and 2 bases from J, with 4 bases between. DNA of the CDR3: TGCAGTGCCCTACAAGAGACCCAGTACTTC. Encoded protein: CSALQETQYF.

The rearrangement uses TRBV2 and TRBJ1-2, with TRBD1 matching over 8 bases. This CDR3 region has 12 residues. CDR1 SNHLY and CDR2 FYNNEI come from the germline V gene. V was clipped by 6 bases and J by 8 bases; unmatched bases: 5. Written as DNA, the CDR3 is TGTGCCAGCAGCCTTGGACAGGGAGGCTACACCTTC. It translates to CASSLGQGGYTF.

The chain carries TRBV9 and TRBJ1-2, with TRBD1 matching 7 bases. The CDR3 is 15 residues long. The V gene's germline CDR1 is SGDLS and CDR2 YYNGEE. V was clipped by 3 bases and J by 2 bases; unmatched bases: 7. The chain's CDR3 is CASSGDRDSNYGYTF. The CDR3 nucleotides read TGTGCCAGCAGCGGAGACCGGGACAGCAACTATGGCTACACCTTC.

V is TRBV5-1 and J is TRBJ2-7, with D possibly TRBD2 on 6 matching bases. This CDR3 has 15 residues. V was clipped by 1 base and J by 5 bases, with 16 bases between them. Germline V gene sequence: CDR1 SGHRS, CDR2 YFSETQ. The CDR3 region has the DNA TGCGCCAGCAGCTTGAGTACTCCCTGGGGGGACGAGCAGTACTTC. Translating it yields CASSLSTPWGDEQYF.

The V and J genes are TRBV5-8 and TRBJ2-7; a possible D gene is TRBD1 (5 bases). CDR3 length: 14 residues. The V and J ends lost 8 bases and 5 bases respectively, with 20 bases between them. Germline CDR1 is SGHTS and CDR2 is YDEGEE. The CDR3 nucleotides are TGTGCCAGTGACTTACAGGTTATGGCTAACGAGCAGTACTTC. It codes for CASDLQVMANEQYF.